The 26 T cell receptor beta chains presented below share a single source sample, sequenced in a study of regulatory T cells in long-lasting Graves disease. The time point denotes: newly diagnosed GD, antithyroid drugs for less than 3 months. Isolated PBMC RNA provided the starting material for the TCR library. With iRepertoire HTBI primers and Arm-PCR of CDR3 regions, TCR beta libraries were built. Each CDR3 protein is one row after TCRdb ran MiXCR on the multiplex PCR reads. The sample has approximately 350,000 distinct CDR3 sequences, approximately 10% seen once. The same data also contributed to another study, on T cells in Graves' hyperthyroidism and ophthalmopathy.

The sequences come from peripheral blood mononuclear cells (PBMCs), collected at new diagnosis, from a patient treated with antithyroid drugs. The source is a woman aged 18-30 years with Graves disease.

This clonotype has only a few counts. This chain connects TRBV9 to TRBJ2-5; D is unresolved. The CDR3 length is 15 residues. V lost 0 bases and J lost 2, with 11 bases in between. Per germline, CDR1 SGDLS and CDR2 YYNGEE. CDR3 coding DNA: TGTGCCAGCAGCGTAGCCGGCAGGCAGCAAGAGACCCAGTACTTC. Amino acid sequence: CASSVAGRQQETQYF.

This clonotype was counted at least ten times. The chain has TRBV29-1 and TRBJ2-2; D unclear. Between the trimmed V and J ends, which lost 7 bases and 4 bases, there was a span of 10 bases. The CDR3 runs 12 residues. Per germline, CDR1 SQVTM and CDR2 ANQGSEA. The CDR3: CSAAGITGELFF. As DNA, the CDR3 is TGCAGCGCCGCAGGCATCACCGGGGAGCTGTTTTTT.

This clonotype was seen a handful of times. The chain joins TRBV12-3 or TRBV12-4 to TRBJ1-2; 8 bases match TRBD1. This CDR3 spans 17 amino acids. Germline trimming cut 5 bases from V and 7 bases from J; bases unmatched to any gene: 18. This CDR3 reads CASSPGGGQAFFGGYTF. The CDR3 DNA is TGTGCCAGCAGTCCGGGGGGGGGACAGGCATTTTTCGGTGGCTACACCTTC.

Turning to this clonotype: A much larger clonotype is one base distant, so this may be a read error. The conserved phenylalanine or tryptophan is not found at the CDR3 terminus, so this likely reflects a read error. V and J are TRBV3-1 and TRBJ2-5; 10 bases line up with TRBD1. The CDR3 extends over 16 amino acids. Germline-derived CDR1 and CDR2 are LGHDT and YNNKEL (reference sequence). J lost 1 base, V lost 4 bases, and 6 bases had no gene match. Here the CDR3 DNA reads TGTGCCAGCAGCCTCGGGACAGGGGCTCTCCAAGAGACCCAGTACCTC. Residues: CASSLGTGALQETQYL.

In its sample, this clonotype was seen many times. The gene calls are TRBV27 and TRBJ2-7; D is perhaps TRBD1 or TRBD2 (5 bases each). CDR3 length: 15 amino acids. Germline loops: CDR1 MNHEY, CDR2 SMNVEV (reference sequence). Trimming stripped 8 bases from V and 3 bases from J, with 20 bases between. CDR3 nucleotide sequence: TGTGCCAGCGCCCCCGCCGTTGGGGGATACTACGAGCAGTACTTC. Its protein is CASAPAVGGYYEQYF.

This clonotype was counted at least ten times. The V gene is TRBV12-3 or TRBV12-4, the J gene TRBJ2-7; a weak D match, TRBD1 (6 bases). V lost 7 bases to trimming and J lost 5 bases, with 15 bases between them. The CDR3 runs to 13 residues. DNA of the CDR3: TGTGCCAGCAACCTCATACAGGGCCACGAGCAGTACTTC. Its protein is CASNLIQGHEQYF.

This clonotype was counted ten times or more. The rearrangement uses TRBV3-2 and TRBJ2-7; TRBD1, the table's D call, was not compared with the DNA. TRBV3-2 is termed a pseudogene. The CDR3 totals 15 residues. CDR3 bases: TGTGCCAGCAGAACCGGGACAAGGAACTCCTACGAGCAGTACGTC. This encodes CASRTGTRNSYEQYV.

The CDR3 DNA follows: TGCAGCGTGATGACTAGCGGTAGCTCCTACAATGAGCAGTTCTTC. This encodes CSVMTSGSSYNEQFF. The chain couples TRBV29-1 to TRBJ2-1; 9 bases line up with TRBD2. Germline assignment: CDR1 SQVTM and CDR2 ANQGSEA. Trimming at V came to 6 bases and at J to 0 bases, leaving 6 bases not matched to a gene. The CDR3 extends over 15 amino acids.

This clonotype was seen at least ten times. The junction shows a germline mismatch at one end, possibly a read error. This chain connects TRBV15 to TRBJ1-2; D possibly corresponds to TRBD1 (5 bases). Germline-derived CDR1 and CDR2 are LNHNV and YYDKDF (reference sequence). The CDR3 extends over 18 amino acids. The CDR3 loop is CATSKNPWDGGTNYGYTF. As DNA, the CDR3 is TGTGCTACCAGTAAAAATCCCTGGGACGGGGGAACTAACTATGGCTACACCTTC.

This clonotype appeared many times. This chain joins TRBV6-5 and TRBJ2-7, with D possibly TRBD1 on 6 matching bases. Germline V gene sequence: CDR1 MNHEY, CDR2 SVGAGI. The CDR3 spans 14 residues. Trimming left V 4 bases short and J 2 bases short, with 12 bases between. The CDR3 nucleotides are TGTGCCAGCAGTTTCGCGACAGGCGCCTACGAGCAGTACTTC. Its protein product is CASSFATGAYEQYF.

This clonotype was seen more than once but under ten times. This sequence joins TRBV7-2 and TRBJ2-5, with 8 nucleotides matching TRBD2. The V segment lost 1 base and the J segment 5 bases; nucleotides outside the gene matches: 6. This CDR3 has 15 residues. Germline lookup yields CDR1 SGHTA and CDR2 FQGNSA. DNA of the CDR3: TGTGCCAGCAGCTTAGGACGGGGGGGCAAGGAGACCCAGTACTTC. Its protein is CASSLGRGGKETQYF.

The rearrangement links TRBV28 to TRBJ2-5; the match to TRBD1 covers 9 bases. CDR1 is MDHEN, CDR2 SYDVKM, per germline. With 3 bases clipped from V and 1 base from J, the junction kept 6 bases outside the gene matches. This CDR3 is built from 16 residues. CDR3 in amino acids: CASSFDRGETQETQYF. Written as DNA, the CDR3 is TGTGCCAGCAGTTTTGACAGGGGGGAAACCCAAGAGACCCAGTACTTC.

Many counts were recorded for this clonotype. The chain joins TRBV9 to TRBJ1-2; D is uncertain. V gave up 1 base and J gave up 4 bases, with 11 bases separating them. CDR1 SGDLS and CDR2 YYNGEE come from the germline V gene. The CDR3 is 14 amino acids. The CDR3 nucleotides read TGTGCCAGCAGCGTAAGCCCCACCGGCTATGGCTACACCTTC. Its translation is CASSVSPTGYGYTF.

This clonotype was recorded many times. The rearrangement joins TRBV4-1 to TRBJ2-7; the D gene is possibly TRBD2 (5 bases). V lost 0 bases and J 2 bases, leaving 11 bases between the germline ends. Germline CDR1 and CDR2: MGHRA and YSYEKL. This CDR3 has 15 residues. This CDR3 reads CASSQEDSVPYEQYF. CDR3 bases: TGCGCCAGCAGCCAAGAAGATAGCGTCCCCTACGAGCAGTACTTC.

There are a few counts of this clonotype. The J gene is TRBJ2-7, the V gene TRBV5-4, with 8 bases lining up with TRBD2. Germline V gene sequence: CDR1 SGHNT, CDR2 YYREEE (reference sequence). Trimming took 5 bases from V and 6 from J; bases not matched to a gene: 16. The CDR3 extends over 16 amino acids. The CDR3 coding sequence is TGTGCCAGCAGTCTATCCTCGGGGGGGAGAGGAGTCGAGCAGTACGTC. Amino acids: CASSLSSGGRGVEQYV.

The rearrangement joins TRBV19 to TRBJ2-1; tentative D call: TRBD1 (7 bases). In germline, CDR1 is LNHDA, CDR2 SQIVND (reference sequence). The CDR3 consists of 16 residues. V lost 5 bases, J lost 2 bases, and 16 bases lay in between. DNA for the CDR3: TGTGCCAGTAGTCAAGACAGGGCGGGGACCTACAATGAGCAGTTCTTC. Encoded protein: CASSQDRAGTYNEQFF.

This clonotype came up many times. The chain has TRBV12-3 or TRBV12-4 and TRBJ2-1, with 11 bases fitting TRBD2. The V gene end was trimmed by 3 bases and the J gene end by 9 bases; junction bases not matched to a gene: 7. This CDR3 has 15 residues. In DNA, the CDR3 is TGTGCCAGCAGTTTCGTAGCGGGAGGGCCGACTGAGCAGTTCTTC. Its protein is CASSFVAGGPTEQFF.

The rearrangement joins TRBV10-3 to TRBJ2-1; tentatively, D is TRBD2 (6 bases). Germline-derived CDR1 and CDR2 are ENHRY and SYGVKD. V gave up 0 bases and J gave up 0 bases, with 15 bases separating them. This CDR3 spans 18 amino acids. CDR3 loop: CAISESVLAGSSYNEQFF. The CDR3 DNA follows: TGTGCCATCAGTGAGTCCGTGCTAGCCGGGAGCTCCTACAATGAGCAGTTCTTC.

This sequence joins TRBV2 and TRBJ2-7; 12 bases are a match to TRBD2. V lost 5 bases to trimming and J lost 1 base; unmatched junction nucleotides: 3. Germline assignment: CDR1 SNHLY and CDR2 FYNNEI. This CDR3 region has 15 residues. CDR3 coding DNA: TGTGCCAGCAGTCGGCTAGCGGGGGGGTCCTACGAGCAGTACGTC. This encodes CASSRLAGGSYEQYV.

This clonotype came up many times. V gene TRBV24-1 combines with J gene TRBJ2-5; 10 bases line up with TRBD2. V was clipped by 4 bases and J by 5 bases; unmatched bases: 9. The V gene's germline CDR1 is KGHDR and CDR2 SFDVKD. This CDR3 comprises 16 residues. The chain's CDR3 is CATSDRSGGAKETQYF. CDR3 DNA: TGTGCCACCAGTGACCGCAGCGGGGGGGCGAAGGAGACCCAGTACTTC.

This clonotype was seen ten or more times. This rearrangement joins TRBV15 to TRBJ1-1; no definite D call. This CDR3 comprises 14 residues. Germline-derived CDR1 and CDR2 are LNHNV and YYDKDF (reference sequence). Between the trimmed V and J ends, which lost 1 base and 1 base, there was a span of 7 bases. The CDR3 sequence: CATSRGIANTEAFF. CDR3 coding DNA: TGTGCCACCAGCAGAGGGATAGCGAACACTGAAGCTTTCTTT. The variable domain in full, with the rest retrieved from reference TRBV15 and TRBJ1-1, is DAMVIQNPRYQVTQFGKPVTLSCSQTLNHNVMYWYQQKSSQAPKLLFHYYDKDFNNEADTPDNFQSRRPNTSFCFLDIRSPGLGDTAMYLCATSRGIANTEAFFGQGTRLTVV.

This clonotype was found many times. CDR3 amino acids: CASYAFLRDRTYNEQFF. The CDR3 bases are TGTGCCAGCTATGCCTTTCTCCGGGACAGGACCTACAATGAGCAGTTCTTC. The chain carries TRBV2 and TRBJ2-1; 8 bases map to TRBD1. From germline, CDR1 is SNHLY and CDR2 FYNNEI. After removal of 8 bases from V and 2 bases from J, the junction contained 14 bases not matched to a gene. This CDR3 contains 17 residues.

The J gene is TRBJ2-7, the V gene TRBV5-1; D ambiguous. V lost 0 bases to trimming and J lost 7 bases, with 14 bases between them. From germline, CDR1 is SGHRS and CDR2 YFSETQ. There are 14 residues in the CDR3. The CDR3: CASSLGAANNEQYF. The CDR3 nucleotides read TGCGCCAGCAGCTTGGGGGCAGCGAACAATGAGCAGTACTTC.

This sequence joins TRBV12-3 or TRBV12-4 and TRBJ1-4, with TRBD1 as a possible D gene (5 bases). Trimming pared 4 bases from V and 8 bases from J, leaving 5 bases between. The CDR3 covers 11 residues. The CDR3 sequence is CASSWGEKLFF. CDR3 sequence (DNA): TGTGCCAGCAGTTGGGGGGAAAAACTGTTTTTT.

This chain links TRBV30 with TRBJ2-3; 8 nucleotides match TRBD2. Germline trimming cut 0 bases from V and 6 bases from J; bases unmatched to any gene: 11. Looked up from germline, CDR1 is GTSNPN and CDR2 is SVGIG (reference sequence). The CDR3 is 16 residues long. The CDR3 DNA is TGTGCCTGGAGTGTATTCGGACTAGCTATTAGCGATACGCAGTATTTT. Protein product: CAWSVFGLAISDTQYF.

This clonotype came up many times. The chain uses TRBV6-5 and TRBJ2-7, with no clear D. The germline V and J ends were trimmed by 0 bases and 3 bases, with 12 bases remaining between them. This CDR3 comprises 15 residues. CDR1 is MNHEY and CDR2 is SVGAGI in the germline V gene. The CDR3 region has the DNA TGTGCCAGCAGTTACTCGAATCTGGGCTTCTACGAGCAGTACTTC. It translates to CASSYSNLGFYEQYF.